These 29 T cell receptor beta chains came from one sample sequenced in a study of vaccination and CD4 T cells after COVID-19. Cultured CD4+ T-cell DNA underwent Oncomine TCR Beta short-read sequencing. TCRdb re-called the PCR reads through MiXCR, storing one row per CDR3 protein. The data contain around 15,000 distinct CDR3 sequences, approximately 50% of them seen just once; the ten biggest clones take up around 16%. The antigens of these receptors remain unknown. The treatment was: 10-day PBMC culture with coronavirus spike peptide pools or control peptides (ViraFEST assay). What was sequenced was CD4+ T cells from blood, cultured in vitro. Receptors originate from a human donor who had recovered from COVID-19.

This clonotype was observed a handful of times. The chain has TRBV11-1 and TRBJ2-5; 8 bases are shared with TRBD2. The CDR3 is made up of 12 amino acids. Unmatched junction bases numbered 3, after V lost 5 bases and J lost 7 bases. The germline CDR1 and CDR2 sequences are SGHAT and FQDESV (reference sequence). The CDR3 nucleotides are TGTGCCAGCAGCACTGCGGGGGGGACCCAGTACTTC. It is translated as CASSTAGGTQYF.

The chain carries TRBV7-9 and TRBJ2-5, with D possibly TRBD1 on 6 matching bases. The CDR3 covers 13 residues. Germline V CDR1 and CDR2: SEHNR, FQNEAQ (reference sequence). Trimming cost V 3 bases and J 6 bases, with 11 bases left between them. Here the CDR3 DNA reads TGTGCCAGCAGCTTGACAGGAGAGAAGACCCAGTACTTC. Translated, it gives CASSLTGEKTQYF.

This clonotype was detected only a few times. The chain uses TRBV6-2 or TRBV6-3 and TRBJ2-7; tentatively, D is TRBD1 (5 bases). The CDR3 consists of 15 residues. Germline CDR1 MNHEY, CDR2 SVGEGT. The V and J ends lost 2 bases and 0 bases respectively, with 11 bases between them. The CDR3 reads CASSYGWGSSYEQYF. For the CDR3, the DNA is TGTGCCAGCAGTTACGGGTGGGGCAGCTCCTACGAGCAGTACTTC.

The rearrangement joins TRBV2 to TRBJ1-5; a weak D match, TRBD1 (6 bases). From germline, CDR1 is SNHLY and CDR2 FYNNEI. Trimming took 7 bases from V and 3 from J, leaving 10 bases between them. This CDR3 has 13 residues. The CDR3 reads CASNGQFNQPQHF. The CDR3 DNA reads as TGTGCCAGCAACGGACAGTTCAATCAGCCCCAGCATTTT.

CDR3 region: CASSESENQPQHF. In DNA form, the CDR3 reads TGTGCCAGCAGTGAAAGCGAGAATCAGCCCCAGCATTTT. V is TRBV6-1 and J is TRBJ1-5; no firm D call. Trimming removed 2 bases at V and 4 bases at J, with 6 bases between. The V gene's germline CDR1 is MNHNS and CDR2 SASEGT. This CDR3 spans 13 amino acids.

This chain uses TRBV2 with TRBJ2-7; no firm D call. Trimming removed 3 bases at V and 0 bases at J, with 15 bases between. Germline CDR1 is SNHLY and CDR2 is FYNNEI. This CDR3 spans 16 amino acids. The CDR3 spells CASSEAGSNVSYEQYF. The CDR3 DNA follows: TGTGCCAGCAGTGAGGCAGGATCCAACGTCTCCTACGAGCAGTACTTC.

The CDR3 loop reads CASSGAGETQYF. In nucleotides, the CDR3 is TGTGCCAGCTCAGGGGCCGGGGAGACCCAGTACTTC. V and J are TRBV18 and TRBJ2-5, with D perhaps TRBD1 (5 bases). V lost 5 bases and J 5 bases, leaving 9 bases between the germline ends. The germline CDR1 and CDR2 sequences are KGHSH and LQKENI. The CDR3 covers 12 residues.

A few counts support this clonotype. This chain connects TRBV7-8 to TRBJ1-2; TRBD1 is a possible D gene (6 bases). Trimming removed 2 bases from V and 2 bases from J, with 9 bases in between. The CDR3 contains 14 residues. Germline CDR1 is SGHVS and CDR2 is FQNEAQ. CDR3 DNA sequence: TGTGCCAGCAGCTTATCGGGACAAAACTATGGCTACACCTTC. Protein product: CASSLSGQNYGYTF.

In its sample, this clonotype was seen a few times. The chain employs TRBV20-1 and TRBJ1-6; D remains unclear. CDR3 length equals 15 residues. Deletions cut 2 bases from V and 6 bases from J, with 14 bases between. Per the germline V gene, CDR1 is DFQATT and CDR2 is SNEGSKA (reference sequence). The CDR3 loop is CSARSVTGLNSPLHF. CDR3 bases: TGCAGTGCTAGATCGGTGACCGGGCTTAATTCACCCCTCCACTTT.

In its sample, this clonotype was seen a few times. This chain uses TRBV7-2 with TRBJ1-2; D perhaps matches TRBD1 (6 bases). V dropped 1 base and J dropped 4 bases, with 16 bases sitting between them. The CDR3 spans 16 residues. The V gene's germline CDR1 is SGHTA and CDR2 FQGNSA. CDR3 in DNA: TGTGCCAGCAGCTTAGTCCCGCGCAGGGGTGGCTATGGCTACACCTTC. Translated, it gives CASSLVPRRGGYGYTF.

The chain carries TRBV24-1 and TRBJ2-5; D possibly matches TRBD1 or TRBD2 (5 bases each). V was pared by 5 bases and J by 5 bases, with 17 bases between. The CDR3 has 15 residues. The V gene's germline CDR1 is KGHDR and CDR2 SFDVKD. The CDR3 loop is CATSGKRGPAETQYF. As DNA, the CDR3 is TGTGCCACCAGTGGGAAAAGGGGACCAGCTGAGACCCAGTACTTC.

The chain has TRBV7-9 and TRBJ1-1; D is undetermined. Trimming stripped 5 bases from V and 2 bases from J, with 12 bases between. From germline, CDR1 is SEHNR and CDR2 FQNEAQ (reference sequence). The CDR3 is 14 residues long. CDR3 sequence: CASSGFVVNTEAFF. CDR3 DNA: TGTGCCAGCAGCGGCTTCGTGGTTAACACTGAAGCTTTCTTT.

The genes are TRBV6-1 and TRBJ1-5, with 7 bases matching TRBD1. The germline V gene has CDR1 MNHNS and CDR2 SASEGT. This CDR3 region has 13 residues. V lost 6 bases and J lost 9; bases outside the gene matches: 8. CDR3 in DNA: TGTGCCAGCAGGGGGACAGATCCAGGGCCCCAGCATTTT. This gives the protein CASRGTDPGPQHF.

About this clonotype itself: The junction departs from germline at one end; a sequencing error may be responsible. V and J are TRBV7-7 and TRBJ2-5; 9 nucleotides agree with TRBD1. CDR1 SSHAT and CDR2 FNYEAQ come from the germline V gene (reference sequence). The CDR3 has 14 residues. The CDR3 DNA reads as TGTGCTAGCAGCTTATACAGGGGGCTGGAGACCCAGTACTTC. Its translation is CASSLYRGLETQYF.

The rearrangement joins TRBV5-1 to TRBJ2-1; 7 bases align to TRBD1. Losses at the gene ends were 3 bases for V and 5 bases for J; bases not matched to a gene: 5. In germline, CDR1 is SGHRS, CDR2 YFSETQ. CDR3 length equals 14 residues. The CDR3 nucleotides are TGCGCCAGCAGCTCACGGACAGGCGACAATGAGCAGTTCTTC. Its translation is CASSSRTGDNEQFF. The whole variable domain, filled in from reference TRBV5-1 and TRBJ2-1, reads KAGVTQTPRYLIKTRGQQVTLSCSPISGHRSVSWYQQTPGQGLQFLFEYFSETQRNKGNFPGRFSGRQFSNSRSEMNVSTLELGDSALYLCASSSRTGDNEQFFGPGTRLTVL.

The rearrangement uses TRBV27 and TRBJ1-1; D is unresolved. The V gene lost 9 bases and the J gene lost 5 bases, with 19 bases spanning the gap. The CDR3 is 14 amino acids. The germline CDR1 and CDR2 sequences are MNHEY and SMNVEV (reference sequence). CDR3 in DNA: TGTGCCAGTAGCCTCCGGCCTCGAGGGACTGAAGCTTTCTTT. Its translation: CASSLRPRGTEAFF.

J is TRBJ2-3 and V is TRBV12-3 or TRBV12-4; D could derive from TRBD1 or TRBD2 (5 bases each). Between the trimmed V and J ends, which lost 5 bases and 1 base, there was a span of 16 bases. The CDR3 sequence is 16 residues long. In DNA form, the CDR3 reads TGTGCCAGCAGTGATGGGACCCCGGCGGGCACAGATACGCAGTATTTT. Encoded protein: CASSDGTPAGTDTQYF.

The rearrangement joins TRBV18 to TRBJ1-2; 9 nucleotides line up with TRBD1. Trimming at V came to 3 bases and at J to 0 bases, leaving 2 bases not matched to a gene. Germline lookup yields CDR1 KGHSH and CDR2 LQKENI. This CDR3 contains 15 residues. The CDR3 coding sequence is TGTGCCAGCTCACCTGGGACAGGGACTAACTATGGCTACACCTTC. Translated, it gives CASSPGTGTNYGYTF.

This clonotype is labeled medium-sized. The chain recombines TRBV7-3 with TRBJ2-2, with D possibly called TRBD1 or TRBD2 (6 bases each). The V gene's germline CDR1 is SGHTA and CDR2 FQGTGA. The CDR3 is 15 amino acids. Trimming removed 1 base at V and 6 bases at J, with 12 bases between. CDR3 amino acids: CASSLRGAFAGELFF. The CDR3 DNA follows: TGTGCCAGCAGCTTAAGGGGGGCGTTCGCCGGGGAGCTGTTTTTT.

The CDR3 sequence is CASSYGLGQYF. CDR3 nucleotide sequence: TGTGCCAGCAGTTACGGGTTGGGGCAGTACTTC. This chain uses TRBV6-5 with TRBJ2-7; D not resolved. V was cut by 2 bases and J by 9 bases, with 8 bases left in between. The CDR3 runs 11 residues. CDR1 and CDR2 from the germline V gene are MNHEY and SVGAGI.

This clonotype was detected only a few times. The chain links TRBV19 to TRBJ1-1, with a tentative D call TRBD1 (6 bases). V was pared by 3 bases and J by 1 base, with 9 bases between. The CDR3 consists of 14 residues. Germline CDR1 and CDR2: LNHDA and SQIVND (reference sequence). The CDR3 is CASSIDRWNTEAFF. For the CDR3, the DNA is TGTGCCAGTAGTATCGACAGGTGGAACACTGAAGCTTTCTTT.

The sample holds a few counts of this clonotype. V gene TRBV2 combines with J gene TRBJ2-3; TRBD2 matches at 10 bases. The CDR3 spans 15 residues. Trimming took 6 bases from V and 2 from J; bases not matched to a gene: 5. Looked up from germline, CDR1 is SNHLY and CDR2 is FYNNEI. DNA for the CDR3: TGTGCCAGCAGGGCCGGGACTAGCGACACAGATACGCAGTATTTT. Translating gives CASRAGTSDTDTQYF.

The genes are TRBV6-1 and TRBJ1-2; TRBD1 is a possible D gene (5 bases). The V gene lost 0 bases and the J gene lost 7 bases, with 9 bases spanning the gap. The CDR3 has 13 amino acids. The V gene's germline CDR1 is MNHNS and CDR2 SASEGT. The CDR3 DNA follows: TGTGCCAGCAGTGAAGCGCCGAGGGGTGGCTACACCTTC. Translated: CASSEAPRGGYTF.

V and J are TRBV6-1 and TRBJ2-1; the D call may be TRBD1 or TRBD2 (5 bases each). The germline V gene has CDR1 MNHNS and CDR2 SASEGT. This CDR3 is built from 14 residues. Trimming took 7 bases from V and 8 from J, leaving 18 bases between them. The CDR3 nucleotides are TGTGCCAGCATGTTGGGACCTACGGTCTATGAGCAGTTCTTC. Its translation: CASMLGPTVYEQFF.

The DNA of the CDR3 is TGTGCCAGCTCACTCAACAGGGAAAGAAGCAATCAGCCCCAGCATTTT. Amino acids: CASSLNRERSNQPQHF. This chain uses TRBV18 with TRBJ1-5; maybe TRBD1 (6 bases). The V end lost 4 bases, the J end lost 1 base, and 14 bases lay between the germline ends. The CDR3 totals 16 residues. Germline-derived CDR1 and CDR2 are KGHSH and LQKENI.

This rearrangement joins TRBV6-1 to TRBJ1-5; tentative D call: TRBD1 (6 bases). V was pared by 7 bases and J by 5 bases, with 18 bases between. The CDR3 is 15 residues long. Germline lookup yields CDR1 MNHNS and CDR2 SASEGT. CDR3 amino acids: CASIKDSDSYQPQHF. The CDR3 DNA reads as TGTGCCAGCATTAAAGATTCGGACAGCTATCAGCCCCAGCATTTT.

As DNA, the CDR3 is TGTGCCAGCAGCCTCTACCACCCACGGACAGGGGATCAGCCCCAGCATTTT. Amino acids: CASSLYHPRTGDQPQHF. V usage is TRBV5-8 and J usage is TRBJ1-5; 9 bases line up with TRBD1. The V gene end was trimmed by 4 bases and the J gene end by 5 bases; junction bases not matched to a gene: 13. The CDR3 has 17 residues. Germline V gives CDR1 SGHTS, CDR2 YDEGEE.

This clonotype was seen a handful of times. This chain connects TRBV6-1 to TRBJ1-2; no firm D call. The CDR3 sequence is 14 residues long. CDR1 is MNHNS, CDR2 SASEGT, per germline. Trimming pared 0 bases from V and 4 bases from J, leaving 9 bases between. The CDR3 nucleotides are TGTGCCAGCAGTGAAGCTGAGAGGTTCTATGGCTACACCTTC. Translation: CASSEAERFYGYTF.

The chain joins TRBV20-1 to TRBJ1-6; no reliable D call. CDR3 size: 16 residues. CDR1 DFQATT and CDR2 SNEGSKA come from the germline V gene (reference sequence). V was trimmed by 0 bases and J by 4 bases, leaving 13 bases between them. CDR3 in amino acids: CSARDPQRTYNSPLHF. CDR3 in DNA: TGCAGTGCTAGAGATCCCCAGAGAACATATAATTCACCCCTCCACTTT.